This is a list of T cell receptor beta chains from one sample in a study of spatial heterogeneity in lung cancer. From the 5' RACE reads, TCRdb called clonotypes with MiXCR, one entry per CDR3 protein. The sample lists about 52,000 distinct CDR3 sequences; 6% to 8.5% were seen once. Here the sequenced sample was PBMCs, taken at follow-up. These receptors were obtained from a female donor with early-stage non-small cell lung cancer. The CDR3 runs from the conserved cysteine through the conserved F or W. D genes are given only for firm matches. Expanded clones get a size class; other rows say once, few or many, or leave the size out.

d_call clone_size j_call v_call cdr3_length cdr3_nt cdr3_aa
TRBD1 many TRBJ2-7 TRBV2 14 TGTGCCAGCAGTCTGGACAGGGGGGCCTACGAGCAGTACTTC CASSLDRGAYEQYF
. many TRBJ1-5 TRBV29-1 12 TGCAGCGTTGCCCAGACCGGTAAGGGCCAGCATTTT CSVAQTGKGQHF
. many TRBJ2-6 TRBV11-3 15 TGTGCCAGCAGCTTCACAGGGACCGGGGCCAACGTCCTGACTTTC CASSFTGTGANVLTF
TRBD2 many TRBJ2-3 TRBV7-3 15 TGTGCCAGCAGCTTAAGACCAGCGGGGACAGATACGCAGTATTTT CASSLRPAGTDTQYF
TRBD2 few TRBJ2-5 TRBV7-2 18 TGTGCCAGCAGCTCCCAGGCCGGCCGGGGGGGCCTTGGAGAGACCCAGTACTTC CASSSQAGRGGLGETQYF
. . TRBJ2-2 TRBV10-3 15 TGTGCCATCAGTGAACAGCAGGGGGGCACCGGGGAGCTGTTTTTT CAISEQQGGTGELFF
. many TRBJ2-1 TRBV20-1 14 TGCAGTGCTTTTCGGGGGGCGATGGGCAATGAGCAGTTCTTC CSAFRGAMGNEQFF
TRBD1 many TRBJ1-1 TRBV6-5 15 TGTGCCAGCAGTTCATACTCGACAGGGGCCACTGAAGCTTTCTTT CASSSYSTGATEAFF
TRBD1 many TRBJ2-2 TRBV5-6 17 TGTGCCAGCAGCTTGGAATTCGGACAGGGGATGGCCGGGGAGCTGTTTTTT CASSLEFGQGMAGELFF
. many TRBJ1-3 TRBV5-1 17 TGCGCCAGCAGCTTGGGTTCCGGGAATGCAGTTGGAAACACCATATATTTT CASSLGSGNAVGNTIYF
. many TRBJ1-1 TRBV4-1 16 TGCGCCAGCAGCCAAGCGGACGGGAGGGGAAACACTGAAGCTTTCTTT CASSQADGRGNTEAFF
. few TRBJ2-3 TRBV29-1 11 TGCAGCGTTGAAGTCACAGATACGCAGTATTTT CSVEVTDTQYF
TRBD1 many TRBJ1-1 TRBV7-8 15 TGTGCCAGCAGCACCCTGGACAGGGCCATCACTGAAGCTTTCTTT CASSTLDRAITEAFF
. many TRBJ1-1 TRBV5-1 15 TGCGCCAGCAGCTTGGCCGGCCTTAAGAACACTGAAGCTTTCTTT CASSLAGLKNTEAFF
. few TRBJ2-2 TRBV5-1 12 TGCGCCAGCACTGAGCAGACCGGGGAGCTGTTTTTT CASTEQTGELFF